The rows below give T cell receptor beta chains drawn from one sample of a study of T cell responses to AZD1222 COVID-19 vaccine. TCRdb's copy holds only in-frame clones and misses some; the assay was immunoSEQ multiplex PCR. The repertoire includes 150,000 or so clones, around 90% of them detected once, and more than 1.2% sits in the top ten. The sample was peripheral blood, taken on day 0 of AZD1222 vaccination. These receptors originate from an adult in good health. Both conserved end residues are part of each CDR3. The D gene is left open where the match is weak. Clone size appears in some rows only: once, few, many, or a class for an expanded clone.

NA,TRBV5-1,TRBJ1-4,NA,CASSQAGPPQEKLFF,TGCGCCAGCAGCCAAGCCGGACCGCCACAAGAAAAACTGTTTTTT
NA,TRBV19,TRBJ1-5,TRBD1,CASSPVRGNSQPQHF,TGTGCCAGTAGTCCCGTCAGGGGGAATAGTCAGCCCCAGCATTTT
NA,TRBV28,TRBJ2-7,NA,CASSLWHREYFEQYF,TGTGCCAGCAGTTTATGGCACAGGGAGTATTTCGAGCAGTACTTC
NA,TRBV4-3,TRBJ2-5,NA,CASSPRTGKTQYF,TGCGCCAGCAGCCCCCGGACTGGAAAGACCCAGTACTTC
NA,TRBV19,TRBJ2-5,NA,CASSISRRDETQYF,TGTGCCAGTAGTATATCGCGCAGGGATGAGACCCAGTACTTC
NA,TRBV27,TRBJ1-1,TRBD1,CASSLDPGGETEAFF,TGTGCCAGCAGTTTGGATCCAGGGGGTGAAACTGAAGCTTTCTTT
NA,TRBV29-1,TRBJ1-4,TRBD1,CSVGGQGANEKLFF,TGCAGCGTTGGTGGACAGGGCGCTAATGAAAAACTGTTTTTT
NA,TRBV5-4,TRBJ2-3,TRBD1,CASSLGPDRGTDTQYF,TGTGCCAGCAGCTTGGGCCCTGACAGGGGCACAGATACGCAGTATTTT
NA,TRBV5-4,TRBJ2-5,TRBD2,CASSLVGLAGEQETQYF,TGTGCCAGCAGCTTGGTGGGGCTAGCGGGAGAACAAGAGACCCAGTACTTC
NA,TRBV5-1,TRBJ2-5,TRBD2,CASSPGTSGSQETQYF,TGCGCCAGCAGCCCCGGGACTAGCGGGAGCCAAGAGACCCAGTACTTC
NA,TRBV19,TRBJ1-2,TRBD1,CASSMDRGSGGYTF,TGTGCCAGTAGTATGGACAGGGGATCTGGAGGCTACACCTTC
NA,TRBV6-5,TRBJ2-7,NA,CASSYSAGSSYEQYF,TGTGCCAGCAGTTACTCGGCCGGGAGCTCCTACGAGCAGTACTTC
NA,TRBV7-2,TRBJ1-2,TRBD1,CASTIKGGGTGQFDGYTF,TGTGCCAGCACCATAAAGGGGGGTGGGACAGGGCAGTTCGATGGCTACACCTTC
NA,TRBV6-5,TRBJ2-3,TRBD2,CASSYGGGPADTQYF,TGTGCCAGCAGTTACGGCGGGGGGCCCGCGGATACGCAGTATTTT
NA,TRBV6-5,TRBJ1-1,NA,CAIRTGNTEAFF,TGTGCCATCCGGACCGGGAACACTGAAGCTTTCTTT
NA,TRBV5-6,TRBJ1-5,NA,CASSLGDGDSNQPQHF,TGTGCCAGCAGCTTGGGAGACGGTGATAGCAATCAGCCCCAGCATTTT
NA,TRBV5-4,TRBJ2-7,NA,CASSSRGAYEQYF,TGTGCCAGCAGCTCCCGGGGCGCCTACGAGCAGTACTTC
NA,TRBV7-2,TRBJ2-1,NA,CASSLVGDPYNEQFF,TGTGCCAGCAGCTTAGTTGGGGACCCCTACAATGAGCAGTTCTTC
few,TRBV30,TRBJ1-3,NA,CAWRTGNTIYF,TGTGCCTGGCGTACAGGAAACACCATATATTTT
NA,TRBV3-1/TRBV3-2,TRBJ2-7,TRBD2,CASSQGASGFYEQYF,TGTGCCAGCAGCCAAGGGGCTAGCGGGTTCTACGAGCAGTACTTC
NA,TRBV19,TRBJ2-1,NA,CASSNPPGIPYNEQFF,TGTGCCAGTAGCAACCCACCCGGGATCCCCTACAATGAGCAGTTCTTC
NA,TRBV11-2,TRBJ2-7,NA,CASSSRTVFSYEQYF,TGTGCCAGCAGCTCCCGGACAGTTTTCTCCTACGAGCAGTACTTC
NA,TRBV9,TRBJ2-7,NA,CASSVGDGPTYEQYF,TGTGCCAGCAGCGTAGGGGACGGCCCTACCTACGAGCAGTACTTC
NA,TRBV6-6,TRBJ1-1,NA,CASSPLHQRNTEAFF,TGTGCCAGCAGTCCCCTCCATCAACGAAACACTGAAGCTTTCTTT
NA,TRBV7-9,TRBJ2-1,NA,CASSSRGGAYNEQFF,TGTGCCAGCAGCTCAAGGGGGGGCGCCTACAATGAGCAGTTCTTC
NA,TRBV24-1,TRBJ1-6,TRBD1,CATSRGGHSPLHF,TGTGCCACCAGCAGGGGGGGTCATTCACCCCTCCACTTT
NA,TRBV12-3/TRBV12-4,TRBJ1-2,NA,CASSATDNYGYTF,TGTGCCAGCAGTGCTACTGATAACTATGGCTACACCTTC
NA,TRBV6-4,TRBJ2-1,NA,CASSALGWNEQFF,TGTGCCAGCAGTGCACTTGGTTGGAATGAGCAGTTCTTC
NA,TRBV19,TRBJ2-1,TRBD1,CASSGRDRDYNEQFF,TGTGCCAGTAGTGGCCGGGACAGGGACTACAATGAGCAGTTCTTC
NA,TRBV9,TRBJ1-1,NA,CASSVVGRLNTEAFF,TGTGCCAGCAGCGTAGTTGGCAGATTGAACACTGAAGCTTTCTTT
NA,TRBV3-1/TRBV3-2,TRBJ1-2,TRBD1,CASSEVDRGSGYTF,TGTGCCAGCAGCGAAGTGGACAGGGGCAGCGGCTACACCTTC
once,TRBV18,TRBJ1-5,NA,CASSPADQPQHF,TGTGCCAGCTCACCTGCGGATCAGCCCCAGCATTTT
NA,TRBV19,TRBJ1-5,TRBD1,CASRTGVQPQHF,TGTGCCAGTAGGACAGGGGTGCAGCCCCAGCATTTT
NA,TRBV19,TRBJ1-6,TRBD1,CASMGQGNNSPLHF,TGTGCCAGTATGGGACAGGGGAATAATTCACCCCTCCACTTT
NA,TRBV7-6,TRBJ2-1,TRBD1,CASSLVPGGNEQFF,TGTGCCAGCAGCTTAGTCCCAGGGGGCAATGAGCAGTTCTTC
once,TRBV6-5,TRBJ1-2,TRBD1,CASRSTGNNYGYTF,TGTGCCAGCAGATCGACAGGGAATAACTATGGCTACACCTTC
NA,TRBV5-6,TRBJ1-1,NA,CASSLGPNTEAFF,TGTGCCAGCAGCTTGGGGCCTAACACTGAAGCTTTCTTT
NA,TRBV4-3,TRBJ1-2,NA,CASSQSRGLEYGYTF,TGCGCCAGCAGCCAGAGCCGGGGGTTGGAGTATGGCTACACCTTC